This TCR beta chain was obtained from a study of Ad26.COV2.S vaccination and SARS-CoV-2 variants. Treatment reported: around 19 received Ad26.COV2.S at low or high dose, single or two shots; roughly 5 received placebo; per-sample allocation not given. Repertoires come from day 63 after the first vaccine or placebo injection. The CDR3 runs 12 residues. Germline CDR1 reads MDHEN; CDR2 reads SYDVKM. Trimming removed 7 bases from V and 7 bases from J, with 10 bases in between. Profiled with immunoSEQ multiplex PCR; TCRdb holds only in-frame clones, not every one. This table holds under 600,000 clones, roughly nine tenths found once.

This TCR derives from a person aged 18 to 59 who received the Ad26.COV2.S COVID-19 vaccine or a placebo. V is TRBV28 and J is TRBJ2-2; D possibly corresponds to TRBD2 (6 bases). The sample here was peripheral blood, taken in a trial of Ad26.COV2.S vaccine versus placebo. The CDR3 is CASTFGGGELFF. In nucleotides, the CDR3 is TGTGCCAGCACGTTCGGGGGCGGGGAGCTGTTTTTT.